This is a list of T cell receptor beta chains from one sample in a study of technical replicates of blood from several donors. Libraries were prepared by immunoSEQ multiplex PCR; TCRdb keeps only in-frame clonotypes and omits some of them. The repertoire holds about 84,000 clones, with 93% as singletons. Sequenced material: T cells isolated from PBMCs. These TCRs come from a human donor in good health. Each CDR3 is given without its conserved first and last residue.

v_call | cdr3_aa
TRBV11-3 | ASSLVSRGDTEAF
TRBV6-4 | ASSDLSGDGGYT
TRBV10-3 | AISESLTVDEKLF
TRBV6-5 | ASSDTPSGNTIY
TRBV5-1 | ASSWDRDGYT
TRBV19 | ASSVTSGRYNEQF
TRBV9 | ASSVERDRVLGTEAF
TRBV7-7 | ASSLGSGGAYEQY
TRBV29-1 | SVTRTGTDTQY
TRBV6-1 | ASRDYGDEQF
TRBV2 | AISGADRDTEAF
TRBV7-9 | ASSSGQGAYSPLH
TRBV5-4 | ASSPGTGFGETQY
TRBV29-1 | SVGLATYEQY
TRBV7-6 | ASSPGTSLGPYEQY
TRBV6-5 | ASSPSTDTQY
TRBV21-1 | ATGLCNGYT
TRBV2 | ASSLETQPQH
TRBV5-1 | ASSLSGQETQY
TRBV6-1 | ASSDARGSYNEQF
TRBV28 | ASSLRGTGLIEKLF
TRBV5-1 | ASRESGTGGPEAF
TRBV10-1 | ASSESQDSIETQY
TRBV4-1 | ASSREGQPSNQPQH
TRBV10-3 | AISDPGNSYEQY
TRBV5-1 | ASSLGWDRQNTEAF
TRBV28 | ASSSGTGHTEAF
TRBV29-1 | SVVGGTQADTQY
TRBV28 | ASSSGTQY
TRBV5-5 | ASSLIWQKSNQPQH
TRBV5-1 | ASSFRQFQETQY
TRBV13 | ASSNRDRDIEQY
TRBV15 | ATSRASRLAGNYNEQF
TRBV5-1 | ASSLDRTRSSYEQY
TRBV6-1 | ASIRTGTGYT
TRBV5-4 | ASSSTSPGEQY
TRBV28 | ASSLTDRGEQY
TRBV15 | ATSRGASGNTEAF
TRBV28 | ASTPPAGKSYEQY
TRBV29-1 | SVAQGNQPQH
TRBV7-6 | ASRTGQGGTEAF
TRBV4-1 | ASSQVRLAEEETDTQY
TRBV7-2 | ASSPSHGQLEALH
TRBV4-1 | ASSQPGGRAVQY
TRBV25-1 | ASSDIGTSGIADTQY
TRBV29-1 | SVGQGIANYGYT
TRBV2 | ASSEGRDSYNEQF
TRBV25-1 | ASSEFGATSYEQY
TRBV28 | ASSTPTDHYGYT
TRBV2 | ASRGTGEAQPQH
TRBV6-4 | ASSDQRSGGSHGYT
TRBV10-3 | AIPATGTGVFYSGANVLT
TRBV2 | ASTFGQGYGYT
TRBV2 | ASSHRGEGIGETQY
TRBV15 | ATRGGSGGVRQETQY
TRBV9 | ASSVSGPAGNTIY
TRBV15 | ATSRGPQRGEETQY
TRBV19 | ASGRSQETQY